Described below is a single T cell receptor beta chain sequence and its context. The sample is drawn from a study of follicular helper T cells after annual influenza vaccination. Time point: 2015-2016 season, 7 days after influenza vaccination. Repertoires were generated with immunoSEQ multiplex PCR, while TCRdb's copy carries only in-frame clones and drops some. This table has almost 7,000 clones, 80% to 85% appearing once. The CDR3 consists of 16 residues. Germline V lookup: CDR1 LNHNV, CDR2 YYDKDF (reference sequence). V dropped 0 bases and J dropped 0 bases, with 11 bases sitting between them. The TCR sequence derives from an adult who received the influenza vaccine. The V gene is TRBV15, the J gene TRBJ1-1; TRBD1 is a possible D gene (5 bases). Specimen: CXCR5- memory CD4+ T cells sorted from blood, collected 7 days after influenza vaccination. DNA for the CDR3: TGTGCCACCAGCAGAGATTTCCAGGGAATGAACACTGAAGCTTTCTTT. Its protein product is CATSRDFQGMNTEAFF.